These T cell receptor beta chains were read from a single sample in a study of PD-1 blockade in classical Hodgkin lymphoma. Profiled with immunoSEQ multiplex PCR; TCRdb holds only in-frame clones, not every one. The data contain roughly 20,000 clones, roughly 88% of them seen just once; the ten biggest clones take up around 13%. The material was peripheral blood mononuclear cells (PBMCs), obtained before the second cycle of nivolumab. The receptors were sampled from a human donor with classical Hodgkin lymphoma. The CDR3 runs from the conserved cysteine through the conserved F or W. The D gene is left open where the match is weak. Only some rows state a clone size, as once, few, many or a class for expanded clones.

d_gene	j_gene	v_gene	abundance	CDR3aa	CDR3nt
TRBD1	TRBJ1-1	TRBV6-1	once	CASSAGQASEAFF	TGTGCCAGCAGTGCAGGACAGGCTAGTGAAGCTTTCTTT
TRBD2	TRBJ2-5	TRBV18	NA	CASSPQAAGARETQYF	TGTGCCAGCTCACCACAGGCAGCGGGGGCCCGGGAGACCCAGTACTTC
NA	TRBJ2-6	TRBV5-4	NA	CASSPKVGTGANVLTF	TGTGCCAGCAGCCCAAAGGTCGGGACCGGGGCCAACGTCCTGACTTTC
TRBD1	TRBJ2-2	TRBV11-3	NA	CASSRTGGTGELFF	TGTGCCAGCAGCAGGACAGGGGGAACCGGGGAGCTGTTTTTT
NA	TRBJ1-1	TRBV2	few	CASSAPALVMYFF	TGTGCCAGCAGTGCCCCGGCGCTCGTGATGTATTTCTTT
NA	TRBJ2-1	TRBV29-1	NA	CSVGFGGFENEQFF	TGCAGCGTTGGATTTGGGGGGTTCGAGAATGAGCAGTTCTTC
NA	TRBJ2-3	TRBV5-1	NA	CASSSGGDTQYF	TGCGCCAGCAGTTCAGGGGGGGATACGCAGTATTTT
TRBD1	TRBJ1-1	TRBV5-1	NA	CASSWTGGANTEAFF	TGCGCCAGCAGCTGGACAGGGGGGGCGAACACTGAAGCTTTCTTT
NA	TRBJ2-7	TRBV19	NA	CASTQFRDSESSYEQYF	TGTGCCAGTACCCAATTCCGCGACTCGGAGAGCTCCTACGAGCAGTACTTC
NA	TRBJ2-3	TRBV11-2	NA	CASSLGEAQYF	TGTGCCAGCAGCTTAGGAGAGGCGCAGTATTTT
NA	TRBJ1-2	TRBV19	NA	CASSSPRRGYTF	TGTGCCAGTAGTTCACCCAGGCGGGGCTACACCTTC
NA	TRBJ2-3	TRBV6-5	NA	CASSLGNTQYF	TGTGCCAGCAGCCTGGGAAACACGCAGTATTTT
NA	TRBJ2-3	TRBV2	NA	CASGGGLDTQYF	TGTGCCAGCGGGGGGGGGCTAGATACGCAGTATTTT
TRBD2	TRBJ2-7	TRBV18	NA	CASSPRGGVEQYF	TGTGCCAGCTCACCCCGGGGGGGGGTCGAGCAGTACTTC
NA	TRBJ1-5	TRBV9	NA	CASSLGGEGQPQHF	TGTGCCAGCAGCCTCGGGGGGGAAGGACAGCCCCAGCATTTT
NA	TRBJ1-1	TRBV6-6	NA	CASRPRADTEAFF	TGTGCCAGCAGACCCCGGGCGGACACTGAAGCTTTCTTT
NA	TRBJ1-1	TRBV7-9	NA	CASSPKNTEAFF	TGTGCCAGCAGCCCGAAGAACACTGAAGCTTTCTTT
NA	TRBJ1-5	TRBV4-3	once	CASSQDYGGYQPQHF	TGCGCCAGCAGCCAAGATTACGGGGGCTATCAGCCCCAGCATTTT
TRBD2	TRBJ2-1	TRBV5-1	once	CASRVGGANEQFF	TGCGCCAGCAGGGTCGGGGGGGCCAATGAGCAGTTCTTC
TRBD1	TRBJ2-7	TRBV6-5	once	CASSYKGQGAQEQYF	TGTGCCAGCAGTTACAAGGGACAGGGGGCGCAGGAGCAGTACTTC
TRBD1	TRBJ1-2	TRBV6-6	NA	CASGGTGVTNYGYTF	TGTGCCAGCGGGGGGACAGGCGTTACTAACTATGGCTACACCTTC
TRBD1	TRBJ1-1	TRBV11-2	once	CASSLKTGFNTEAFF	TGTGCCAGCAGCCTCAAGACAGGGTTTAACACTGAAGCTTTCTTT
TRBD1	TRBJ2-3	TRBV5-1	NA	CASSLDGQEGTDTQYF	TGCGCCAGCAGCTTGGACGGACAGGAGGGCACAGATACGCAGTATTTT
NA	TRBJ1-1	TRBV23-1	NA	CASSPQGAEPMNTEAFF	TGCGCCAGCAGCCCGCAGGGAGCGGAACCCATGAACACTGAAGCTTTCTTT
NA	TRBJ2-6	TRBV4-1	NA	CASSQDPHRAGANVLTF	TGCGCCAGCAGCCAAGATCCCCACAGGGCTGGGGCCAACGTCCTGACTTTC
NA	TRBJ2-7	TRBV6-1	once	CASTRGGSAYEQYF	TGTGCCAGCACTCGAGGTGGTTCGGCCTACGAGCAGTACTTC
TRBD2	TRBJ2-3	TRBV7-9	NA	CASSLASGVTDTQYF	TGTGCCAGCAGCTTAGCTAGCGGGGTTACAGATACGCAGTATTTT
NA	TRBJ2-2	TRBV5-1	once	CASSLAASGNGELFF	TGCGCCAGCAGCTTAGCCGCCAGTGGAAACGGGGAGCTGTTTTTT